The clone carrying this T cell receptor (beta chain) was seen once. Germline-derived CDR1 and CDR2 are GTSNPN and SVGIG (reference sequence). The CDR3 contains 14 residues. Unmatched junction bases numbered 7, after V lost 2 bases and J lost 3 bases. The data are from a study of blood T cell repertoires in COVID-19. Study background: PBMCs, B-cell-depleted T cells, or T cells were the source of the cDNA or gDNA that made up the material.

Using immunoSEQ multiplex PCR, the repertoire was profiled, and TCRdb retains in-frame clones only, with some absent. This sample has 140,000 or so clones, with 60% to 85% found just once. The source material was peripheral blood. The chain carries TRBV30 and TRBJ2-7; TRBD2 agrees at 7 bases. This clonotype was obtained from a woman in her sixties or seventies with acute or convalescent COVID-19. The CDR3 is CAWSPGLGLYEQYF. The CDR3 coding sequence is TGTGCCTGGAGTCCAGGACTAGGTCTCTACGAGCAGTACTTC.